This is a list of T cell receptor beta chains from one sample in a study of blood T cell repertoires in COVID-19. Libraries were prepared by immunoSEQ multiplex PCR; TCRdb keeps only in-frame clonotypes and omits some of them. The repertoire consists of approximately 230,000 clones, with around 80% occurring once and the leading ten covering around 6%. The specimen sequenced was peripheral blood. These receptor sequences come from an elderly man with acute or convalescent COVID-19. CDR3s include the opening cysteine and the closing phenylalanine or tryptophan. A D gene is named only where the DNA matches it firmly. Expanded clones are given a class, and other clones once, few, many or no size at all.

CDR3: CASRKAGAGNEQFF; DNA: TGTGCCAGTCGAAAAGCGGGAGCCGGAAATGAGCAGTTCTTC; D: TRBD2; size: -; J: TRBJ2-1; V: TRBV19
CDR3: CASSPRTGPLMDSPLHF; DNA: TGTGCCAGCAGCCCACGGACAGGGCCCCTGATGGATTCACCCCTCCACTTT; D: TRBD1; size: -; J: TRBJ1-6; V: TRBV16
CDR3: CASNLGQTNQPQHF; DNA: TGTGCCAGCAATTTAGGACAGACTAATCAGCCCCAGCATTTT; D: -; size: -; J: TRBJ1-5; V: TRBV6-5
CDR3: CASKEAGREKLFF; DNA: TGTGCCAGCAAGGAGGCAGGTCGTGAAAAACTGTTTTTT; D: -; size: -; J: TRBJ1-4; V: TRBV27
CDR3: CASSVGTGSTGELFF; DNA: TGTGCCAGCAGCGTAGGAACAGGGTCCACCGGGGAGCTGTTTTTT; D: -; size: -; J: TRBJ2-2; V: TRBV9
CDR3: CASSQTATNEKLFF; DNA: TGTGCCAGCAGTCAGACAGCGACTAATGAAAAACTGTTTTTT; D: -; size: -; J: TRBJ1-4; V: TRBV27
CDR3: CASSREGGETQYF; DNA: TGTGCCAGCAGCCGGGAAGGAGGAGAGACCCAGTACTTC; D: -; size: -; J: TRBJ2-5; V: TRBV5-4
CDR3: CASSRRQGWVEKLFF; DNA: TGTGCCAGCAGCCGCCGACAGGGCTGGGTTGAAAAACTGTTTTTT; D: TRBD1; size: -; J: TRBJ1-4; V: TRBV7-2
CDR3: CASSPRMDEQYF; DNA: TGTGCCAGCAGCCCCAGGATGGACGAGCAGTACTTC; D: -; size: -; J: TRBJ2-7; V: TRBV11-1
CDR3: CAIGSGNPGELFF; DNA: TGTGCCATCGGGTCAGGGAATCCCGGGGAGCTGTTTTTT; D: -; size: -; J: TRBJ2-2; V: TRBV10-3
CDR3: CASGLYNEQFF; DNA: TGTGCCAGCGGGCTGTACAATGAGCAGTTCTTC; D: -; size: -; J: TRBJ2-1; V: TRBV6-5
CDR3: CASSQVLAGPFYEQYF; DNA: TGTGCCAGCAGCCAAGTCCTAGCGGGGCCTTTTTACGAGCAGTACTTC; D: TRBD2; size: -; J: TRBJ2-7; V: TRBV14
CDR3: CSVRDRDGSEAFF; DNA: TGCAGCGTTCGGGACAGGGATGGTTCTGAAGCTTTCTTT; D: TRBD1; size: -; J: TRBJ1-1; V: TRBV29-1
CDR3: CASSLQRGGDGELFF; DNA: TGTGCCAGCAGCTTACAACGGGGGGGCGACGGGGAGCTGTTTTTT; D: TRBD2; size: few; J: TRBJ2-2; V: TRBV7-2
CDR3: CASSLGDRFEAFF; DNA: TGTGCCAGCAGCTTAGGAGACAGGTTTGAAGCTTTCTTT; D: -; size: -; J: TRBJ1-1; V: TRBV11-2
CDR3: CASSPAGSSNQPQHF; DNA: TGTGCCAGCTCACCCGCCGGGAGTAGCAATCAGCCCCAGCATTTT; D: -; size: -; J: TRBJ1-5; V: TRBV18
CDR3: CASSWGQLTRDEQYF; DNA: TGTGCCAGCAGCTGGGGACAGTTAACCCGGGACGAGCAGTACTTC; D: TRBD1; size: many; J: TRBJ2-7; V: TRBV7-8
CDR3: CASSRKGYFGAGVQNEQYF; DNA: TGTGCCAGCAGCCGAAAGGGGTATTTTGGAGCGGGAGTCCAAAACGAGCAGTACTTC; D: TRBD2; size: few; J: TRBJ2-7; V: TRBV3-1/TRBV3-2
CDR3: CASSFPGQGTFNLYEQYF; DNA: TGTGCCAGCAGTTTCCCCGGACAGGGCACTTTCAATCTATACGAGCAGTACTTC; D: TRBD1; size: few; J: TRBJ2-7; V: TRBV28
CDR3: CASTRQGAIEQYF; DNA: TGTGCCAGCACCCGGCAGGGGGCGATCGAGCAGTACTTC; D: TRBD1; size: -; J: TRBJ2-7; V: TRBV6-5
CDR3: CASSEVEGTDTQYF; DNA: TGTGCCAGCAGTGAGGTGGAGGGCACAGATACGCAGTATTTT; D: -; size: -; J: TRBJ2-3; V: TRBV2
CDR3: CASRAETGRPDTQYF; DNA: TGTGCCAGCAGGGCAGAGACAGGGCGCCCAGATACGCAGTATTTT; D: TRBD1; size: few; J: TRBJ2-3; V: TRBV28
CDR3: CASVVRGGNTIYF; DNA: TGTGCCAGCGTAGTCAGGGGAGGAAACACCATATATTTT; D: -; size: -; J: TRBJ1-3; V: TRBV5-6
CDR3: CASSLVGQGADEQYF; DNA: TGTGCCAGCTCCCTGGTAGGACAGGGGGCCGACGAGCAGTACTTC; D: TRBD1; size: -; J: TRBJ2-7; V: TRBV18
CDR3: CASSEPQGYTNEKLFF; DNA: TGTGCCAGCAGTGAGCCTCAGGGATACACTAATGAAAAACTGTTTTTT; D: -; size: -; J: TRBJ1-4; V: TRBV6-1
CDR3: CASRGQGLTGELFF; DNA: TGTGCCAGCAGGGGACAGGGCCTGACCGGGGAGCTGTTTTTT; D: TRBD1; size: -; J: TRBJ2-2; V: TRBV2
CDR3: CASSLTGQYTEAFF; DNA: TGCGCCAGCAGTCTTACAGGACAGTACACTGAAGCTTTCTTT; D: -; size: -; J: TRBJ1-1; V: TRBV5-1
CDR3: CASRMGTGPYEQYF; DNA: TGTGCCAGTAGGATGGGGACAGGCCCCTACGAGCAGTACTTC; D: TRBD1; size: -; J: TRBJ2-7; V: TRBV19
CDR3: CASSNQGADTQHF; DNA: TGTGCCAGCAGCAACCAGGGGGCCGATACCCAGCATTTT; D: TRBD1; size: -; J: TRBJ1-5; V: TRBV6-5
CDR3: CASSEGGDTGELFF; DNA: TGCGCCAGCAGTGAAGGGGGGGACACCGGGGAGCTGTTTTTT; D: -; size: once; J: TRBJ2-2; V: TRBV10-1
CDR3: CSGKDRNSYNEQFF; DNA: TGCAGCGGGAAAGACAGGAACTCCTACAATGAGCAGTTCTTC; D: -; size: -; J: TRBJ2-1; V: TRBV29-1
CDR3: CATYPGTGIREKLFF; DNA: TGTGCCACCTACCCGGGGACAGGGATCAGGGAAAAACTGTTTTTT; D: TRBD1; size: -; J: TRBJ1-4; V: TRBV28
CDR3: CASSSSSGLAPAKPEQFF; DNA: TGTGCCAGCAGTTCGTCGTCGGGACTAGCGCCCGCTAAACCTGAGCAGTTCTTC; D: TRBD2; size: -; J: TRBJ2-1; V: TRBV11-2
CDR3: CASSPSIMRSIVTNTGELFF; DNA: TGTGCCAGCAGTCCATCCATAATGAGGTCGATTGTAACGAACACCGGGGAGCTGTTTTTT; D: -; size: -; J: TRBJ2-2; V: TRBV6-2/TRBV6-3
CDR3: CASWGGAGMGEQYF; DNA: TGTGCCAGCTGGGGCGGGGCAGGGATGGGAGAGCAGTACTTC; D: -; size: -; J: TRBJ2-7; V: TRBV6-5
CDR3: CASSYVAGVTGELFF; DNA: TGTGCCAGCAGTTACGTAGCGGGTGTAACCGGGGAGCTGTTTTTT; D: TRBD2; size: once; J: TRBJ2-2; V: TRBV6-5
CDR3: CASSQILRDWNEKLFF; DNA: TGTGCCAGCAGCCAAATTCTCCGGGACTGGAATGAAAAACTGTTTTTT; D: -; size: -; J: TRBJ1-4; V: TRBV3-1/TRBV3-2
CDR3: CASSPGTDYNSPLHF; DNA: TGTGCCAGCAGCCCCGGGACAGACTATAATTCACCCCTCCACTTT; D: TRBD1; size: -; J: TRBJ1-6; V: TRBV6-5
CDR3: CATSDTGTGGDGYTF; DNA: TGTGCCACCAGTGATACTGGGACAGGCGGTGATGGCTACACCTTC; D: TRBD1; size: once; J: TRBJ1-2; V: TRBV24-1
CDR3: CASSPTSAETSYEQYF; DNA: TGTGCCAGCAGCCCGACTAGCGCAGAGACTTCCTACGAGCAGTACTTC; D: TRBD2; size: -; J: TRBJ2-7; V: TRBV5-5
CDR3: CASSVAPTGGNYGYTF; DNA: TGTGCCAGCAGCGTAGCCCCCACAGGGGGGAACTATGGCTACACCTTC; D: TRBD1; size: -; J: TRBJ1-2; V: TRBV9
CDR3: CASSSEAGGSYNEQFF; DNA: TGTGCCAGCAGCTCCGAAGCGGGAGGATCCTACAATGAGCAGTTCTTC; D: TRBD2; size: -; J: TRBJ2-1; V: TRBV7-2
CDR3: CASRLGIKNYEQYF; DNA: TGTGCCAGCAGACTAGGGATAAAGAACTACGAGCAGTACTTC; D: -; size: -; J: TRBJ2-7; V: TRBV28
CDR3: CASSLKPQTGNTEAFF; DNA: TGTGCCAGCAGCTTAAAACCCCAAACAGGGAACACTGAAGCTTTCTTT; D: -; size: -; J: TRBJ1-1; V: TRBV7-9
CDR3: CASRSGVLSNQPQHF; DNA: TGTGCCAGCAGATCGGGGGTCCTTAGCAATCAGCCCCAGCATTTT; D: -; size: -; J: TRBJ1-5; V: TRBV27
CDR3: CASSPQTGRNEQFF; DNA: TGTGCCAGTAGCCCTCAGACAGGGAGGAATGAGCAGTTCTTC; D: -; size: -; J: TRBJ2-1; V: TRBV19
CDR3: CASSLGLDADTQYF; DNA: TGCGCCAGCAGCCTGGGGCTTGATGCAGATACGCAGTATTTT; D: -; size: once; J: TRBJ2-3; V: TRBV5-1
CDR3: CASSFGVYSYEQYF; DNA: TGTGCCAGCAGCTTCGGGGTCTACTCCTACGAGCAGTACTTC; D: -; size: -; J: TRBJ2-7; V: TRBV5-6